This TCR beta chain was documented in a study of radiation and T cells in renal cell carcinoma. Time point described: blood 4 weeks post-SBRT, at nephrectomy. Treatment denoted: 15 Gy SBRT to primary tumor, nephrectomy 4 weeks later. Nephrectomy followed 15 Gy stereotactic body radiation by 4 weeks. Serial blood draws occurred at baseline and 2 and 4 weeks post-SBRT. Sequencing used immunoSEQ multiplex PCR; TCRdb keeps in-frame clones, though not all of them. Of some 150,000 clones in the sample, 86% were seen once. The CDR3 runs to 14 residues. Germline V gene sequence: CDR1 SGHTA, CDR2 FQGNSA. Trimming took 1 base from V and 7 from J, leaving 8 bases between them.

This TCR derives from a woman aged 45-65 years with renal cell carcinoma. The V and J genes are TRBV7-2 and TRBJ1-6; D is perhaps TRBD1 (6 bases). Specimen: blood, collected from a patient whose treatment included radiotherapy and nephrectomy. The CDR3 nucleotides are TGTGCCAGCAGCTTAGAACAGGGCAATTCACCCCTCCACTTT. Its protein is CASSLEQGNSPLHF. Full variable domain (outside the CDR3, taken from reference TRBV7-2 and TRBJ1-6): GAGVSQSPSNKVTEKGKDVELRCDPISGHTALYWYRQSLGQGLEFLIYFQGNSAPDKSGLPSDRFSAERTGGSVSTLTIQRTQQEDSAVYLCASSLEQGNSPLHFGNGTRLTVT.